Shown below are 7 T cell receptor beta chains from a single sample sequenced in a study of blood T cells in healthy people across ages. Primers used in a second PCR of about 6 to 12 cycles were a sample-barcoded 5' primer and a J-beta primer mix. TCRdb re-derived calls from the 5' RACE reads in MiXCR, one entry per CDR3 protein. The sample includes roughly 1.5 million distinct CDR3 sequences, about 45% of them seen just once. Sequencing was carried out using blood. The source is a woman aged 18-35 years in good health.

This clonotype was recorded a few times. This sequence joins TRBV28 and TRBJ2-7, with TRBD1 matching 10 bases. The CDR3 consists of 15 residues. The J segment lost 4 bases and the V segment lost 6 bases, leaving 9 bases of the junction unmatched. Germline values: CDR1 MDHEN, CDR2 SYDVKM. The CDR3 DNA follows: TGTGCCAGCAGCGTAACCGGGACAGGGGTTTACGAGCAGTACTTC. Protein: CASSVTGTGVYEQYF.

V usage is TRBV7-6 and J usage is TRBJ1-4, with D unresolved. This CDR3 is built from 15 residues. V was trimmed by 1 base and J by 5 bases, leaving 11 bases between them. From germline, CDR1 is SGHVS and CDR2 FNYEAQ. CDR3 sequence (DNA): TGTGCCAGCAGCTTAGTCCCCACATTAAATGAAAAACTGTTTTTT. Its protein product is CASSLVPTLNEKLFF. Supplemented by reference TRBV7-6 and TRBJ1-4, the full variable domain reads GAGVSQSPRYKVTKRGQDVALRCDPISGHVSLYWYRQALGQGPEFLTYFNYEAQQDKSGLPNDRFSAERPEGSISTLTIQRTEQRDSAMYRCASSLVPTLNEKLFFGSGTQLSVL.

This clonotype has more than one count but fewer than ten. The chain couples TRBV9 to TRBJ2-3; 10 positions agree with TRBD2. This CDR3 region has 16 residues. From germline, CDR1 is SGDLS and CDR2 YYNGEE. Unmatched junction bases numbered 6, after V lost 0 bases and J lost 5 bases. This chain's CDR3 is CASSVGPSGREDTQYF. DNA for the CDR3: TGTGCCAGCAGCGTAGGTCCTAGCGGGAGAGAAGATACGCAGTATTTT.

The chain links TRBV12-3 or TRBV12-4 to TRBJ2-4, with D perhaps matching TRBD2 (5 bases). Near its end, the DNA agrees better with TRBJ2-5, so the J call may be wrong. This CDR3 is 15 amino acids long. CDR3 in DNA: TGTGCCAGCAGTCGACTCCCCGGGATACAAGAGACCCAGTACTTC. It translates to CASSRLPGIQETQYF.

CDR3: CSVVSGRTLSEQFF. For the CDR3, the DNA is TGCAGCGTTGTGTCGGGGAGGACCCTCAGTGAGCAGTTCTTC. V is TRBV29-1 and J is TRBJ2-1; D is possibly TRBD2 (6 bases). Germline V lookup: CDR1 SQVTM, CDR2 ANQGSEA. The CDR3 runs to 14 residues. The germline V and J ends were trimmed by 4 bases and 9 bases, with 19 bases remaining between them.

CDR3 residues: CATSDQTGANTGELFF. The CDR3 nucleotides read TGTGCCACCAGTGATCAGACAGGGGCGAACACCGGGGAGCTGTTTTTT. The V and J genes are TRBV24-1 and TRBJ2-2; 8 bases match TRBD1. Germline V gene sequence: CDR1 KGHDR, CDR2 SFDVKD. The V and J ends lost 3 bases and 0 bases, in that order; junction bases with no gene match: 2. This CDR3 is 16 amino acids long.

The V and J genes are TRBV27 and TRBJ1-1; D gene ambiguous. The CDR3 extends over 13 amino acids. Germline loops: CDR1 MNHEY, CDR2 SMNVEV (reference sequence). V lost 3 bases and J lost 4, with 9 bases in between. The CDR3 here is CASSFRWSTEAFF. The CDR3 DNA sequence: TGTGCCAGCAGTTTTCGGTGGAGCACTGAAGCTTTCTTT.